The clone carrying this T cell receptor (beta chain) was seen a handful of times. Its antigen remains unidentified. Until they underwent thyroid surgery, no patient had received any treatment. These data come from a study of metastatic and nonmetastatic thyroid tumors. Study details: Blood and tumor or nodule tissue repertoires from malignant and benign thyroid patients were compared. Findings and limits, study-wide: Reportedly, malignant thyroid tumors had significantly higher TCR beta diversity than benign nodules, in blood and tumor.

The authors' processing: It was from CDR3 differences across clinicopathological groups that a distant-metastasis classifier for papillary thyroid cancer was built. MiXCR re-clonotyped the PCR reads for TCRdb. The V and J calls and clone size are TCRdb's, not the authors'. The sample yields several thousand clones, 25% to 35% seen once. V lost 6 bases and J 7 bases, leaving 12 bases between the germline ends. The CDR3 is 12 residues long. Germline CDR1 reads MDHEN; CDR2 reads SYDVKM. Input material: adjacent normal tissue. The TCR was taken from a female donor with papillary thyroid cancer or a benign thyroid nodule (not recorded which). Some clones in this sample may be carry-over from other donors' samples. V gene TRBV28 combines with J gene TRBJ1-1; D might be TRBD1 (6 bases). Here the CDR3 DNA reads TGTGCCAGCAGCCGGTCAGGGGTTGAAGCTTTCTTT. Amino acid sequence: CASSRSGVEAFF.